Listed here is a single T cell receptor beta chain. Its antigen is not identified. This CDR3 has 14 residues. V shed 8 bases and J shed 4 bases, with 15 bases lying between them. Germline loops: CDR1 MNHNY, CDR2 SVGAGI (reference sequence). This sample is part of a study of shared clonotypes between healthy human individuals. Study summary: The study enrolled two women and a few men aged 18 to 49. Study-level points and caveats: Researchers sampled blood only, noting tissue repertoires likely differ.

At deep level, the assay was performed. The table came from immunoSEQ multiplex PCR; TCRdb's copy has only in-frame clones and leaves some out. This repertoire shows millions of clones, 90% to 95% found once; its top ten account for more than 0.12%. This clonotype originated in a man aged 18 to 30 in good health. The chain recombines TRBV6-6 with TRBJ1-3; D might be TRBD1 (5 bases). Sequenced: naive CD4+ T cells sorted from blood. Subset described: CD45RA+ positively selected. CDR3 sequence (DNA): TGTGCCAGCCGAGACCAGGGAAGAGGAAACACCATATATTTT. Residues: CASRDQGRGNTIYF.